Below, 30 T cell receptor beta chains from the same sample are listed, as sequenced in a study of beta chain features in type 1 diabetes. For these TCRs, the target antigens are not known. Study conclusions and caveats: Type 1 diabetes patients had TCRB CDR3s that were shorter (moderately but significantly so) in all four CD4+ subsets.

The sequenced template was cDNA made from the entire isolated RNA. The assay was immunoSEQ multiplex PCR, and TCRdb's table has in-frame clones only and misses some. The data hold under 250,000 clones, with around 13% observed a single time. The material sequenced was naive CD4+ T cells from blood. The origin of the receptors is a man aged 25-45 years with type 1 diabetes.

The chain carries TRBV30 and TRBJ1-1; D unresolved. Germline CDR1 is GTSNPN and CDR2 is SVGIG (reference sequence). This CDR3 comprises 14 residues. V lost 0 bases to trimming and J lost 2 bases, with 10 bases between them. CDR3 sequence: CAWSVASRNTEAFF. The DNA for the CDR3 is TGTGCCTGGAGTGTAGCATCCCGCAACACTGAAGCTTTCTTT.

This chain joins TRBV5-1 and TRBJ2-7; 16 nucleotides align to TRBD2. The V gene's germline CDR1 is SGHRS and CDR2 YFSETQ. The CDR3 length is 15 residues. The V gene end was trimmed by 4 bases and the J gene end by 5 bases; junction bases not matched to a gene: 3. CDR3 in DNA: TGCGCCAGCAGCCAGGGACTAGCGGGGGGGAACGAGCAGTACTTC. It encodes CASSQGLAGGNEQYF.

The chain recombines TRBV5-4 with TRBJ1-1; D gene ambiguous. The CDR3 totals 16 residues. Looked up from germline, CDR1 is SGHNT and CDR2 is YYREEE (reference sequence). The V end lost 0 bases, the J end lost 4 bases, and 16 bases lay between the germline ends. This CDR3 is CASSLDEIGSITEAFF. CDR3 in DNA: TGTGCCAGCAGCTTGGACGAAATTGGGAGTATCACTGAAGCTTTCTTT.

Turning to this clone: A read error may account for a junction end that differs from germline. The chain recombines TRBV7-7 with TRBJ2-3; 7 nucleotides align to TRBD2. Germline V gene lookup returns CDR1 SSHAT and CDR2 FNYEAQ (reference sequence). CDR3 length: 14 amino acids. CDR3 nucleotides: TGTGCTAGCAGCTTAAATTGGGGGGGAGATACGCAGTATTTT. This gives the protein CASSLNWGGDTQYF.

The chain joins TRBV11-3 to TRBJ2-1, with D perhaps matching TRBD2 (6 bases). Between the trimmed V and J ends, which lost 1 base and 3 bases, there was a span of 10 bases. CDR1 SGHNT and CDR2 YENEEA come from the germline V gene. The CDR3 is 15 amino acids. The CDR3 loop reads CASSLGREGYNEQFF. CDR3 in DNA: TGTGCCAGCAGCTTAGGGCGGGAAGGCTACAATGAGCAGTTCTTC.

The CDR3 bases are TGTGCCTGGGTCCGGGACTTAACTCCCGGTGGGGCCTACGAGCAGTACTTC. Its translation: CAWVRDLTPGGAYEQYF. The V call is TRBV30, the J call TRBJ2-7; a weak D match, TRBD2 (6 bases). The CDR3 sequence is 17 residues long. V dropped 5 bases and J dropped 2 bases, with 25 bases sitting between them. Germline CDR1 and CDR2: GTSNPN and SVGIG (reference sequence).

The V gene is TRBV7-9, the J gene TRBJ2-7; the D gene is possibly TRBD2 (5 bases). The CDR3 runs to 12 residues. The V gene lost 4 bases and the J gene lost 7 bases, with 11 bases spanning the gap. CDR1 is SEHNR, CDR2 FQNEAQ, per germline (reference sequence). CDR3 sequence: CASSYLTGEQYF. The CDR3 nucleotides read TGTGCCAGCAGCTACCTGACGGGGGAGCAGTACTTC.

This clone was counted a few times. CDR3 bases: TGTGCCAGCAGTGAAGACGGGCGGGAAGATCAGCCCCAGCATTTT. Amino acids: CASSEDGREDQPQHF. The chain combines TRBV6-1 with TRBJ1-5; D is unresolved. Germline values: CDR1 MNHNS, CDR2 SASEGT. This CDR3 spans 15 amino acids. Deletions cut 1 base from V and 5 bases from J, with 12 bases between.

This clone was picked up one time. The J gene is TRBJ2-5, the V gene TRBV27, with TRBD2 matching 16 bases. This CDR3 region has 17 residues. Trimming cost V 6 bases and J 5 bases; bases outside gene matches: 9. Germline values: CDR1 MNHEY, CDR2 SMNVEV (reference sequence). Here the CDR3 reads CASRAVLGLAGGETQYF. CDR3 nucleotides: TGTGCCAGCAGGGCGGTGCTGGGACTAGCGGGAGGGGAGACCCAGTACTTC.

The V and J genes are TRBV7-6 and TRBJ2-7, with D possibly TRBD1 on 5 matching bases. The CDR3 covers 14 residues. Germline loops: CDR1 SGHVS, CDR2 FNYEAQ. V shed 1 base and J shed 1 base, with 8 bases lying between them. CDR3: CASSLGAGSYEQYF. The DNA for the CDR3 is TGTGCCAGCAGCTTAGGGGCAGGGTCCTACGAGCAGTACTTC.

This clone was picked up a small number of times. The rearrangement joins TRBV19 to TRBJ2-7, with 10 bases matching TRBD1. Germline V gene lookup returns CDR1 LNHDA and CDR2 SQIVND (reference sequence). J gave up 10 bases and V 7 bases, and 10 bases lay outside the gene matches. The CDR3 has 13 amino acids. The DNA for the CDR3 is TGTGCCAGTACGTCCGGGACAGGGGCCCCTCAGTACTTC. This translates into CASTSGTGAPQYF.

This rearrangement joins TRBV11-2 to TRBJ1-2, with 7 bases identical to TRBD1. This CDR3 region has 13 residues. Germline loops: CDR1 SGHAT, CDR2 FQNNGV. The V segment lost 5 bases and the J segment 5 bases; nucleotides outside the gene matches: 5. This CDR3 reads CASSQQQGYGYTF. CDR3 nucleotides: TGTGCCAGCAGCCAGCAACAGGGGTATGGCTACACCTTC.

This clone was seen more than once but under ten times. V and J are TRBV4-2 and TRBJ1-1, with D possibly TRBD1 on 5 matching bases. This CDR3 is built from 17 residues. Germline V gene sequence: CDR1 LGHNA, CDR2 YNFKEQ. V lost 4 bases and J lost 1, with 19 bases in between. Here the CDR3 reads CASSPLPGRGPNTEAFF. CDR3 in DNA: TGTGCCAGCAGCCCACTACCGGGGAGGGGACCGAACACTGAAGCTTTCTTT.

The chain joins TRBV5-6 to TRBJ2-3; TRBD2 matches at 8 bases. Germline CDR1 and CDR2: SGHDT and YYEEEE. CDR3 size: 15 residues. V shed 8 bases, J shed 3 bases, and the junction held 11 bases outside the gene matches. The CDR3 loop is CASSRGGGKTDTQYF. The CDR3 nucleotides read TGTGCCAGTTCGCGAGGCGGGGGGAAAACAGATACGCAGTATTTT.

This clone was found a few times. The genes are TRBV19 and TRBJ2-3; possibly TRBD2 for D (7 bases). CDR1 LNHDA and CDR2 SQIVND come from the germline V gene (reference sequence). The V and J ends lost 7 bases and 6 bases respectively, with 23 bases between them. The CDR3 contains 16 residues. For the CDR3, the DNA is TGTGCCAGTACCGCGAGGGGGGGAGGCCCCCGTGATACGCAGTATTTT. This sequence encodes CASTARGGGPRDTQYF.

The chain combines TRBV6-6 with TRBJ2-5; D unresolved. CDR1 MNHNY and CDR2 SVGAGI come from the germline V gene (reference sequence). The CDR3 runs to 13 residues. The ends were cut back, 2 bases at V and 1 base at J, with 5 bases in the middle. The CDR3 loop is CASSYPSQETQYF. The CDR3, as DNA: TGTGCCAGCAGTTACCCCAGCCAAGAGACCCAGTACTTC.

V gene TRBV12-5 combines with J gene TRBJ1-2; D is unresolved. CDR3 size: 11 residues. Germline lookup yields CDR1 LGHNT and CDR2 FRNRAP. V was trimmed by 0 bases and J by 8 bases, leaving 4 bases between them. The CDR3 reads CASGLVRGYTF. The CDR3 DNA reads as TGTGCTAGTGGTTTGGTACGGGGCTACACCTTC.

This clone was counted only a few times. The V and J genes are TRBV29-1 and TRBJ1-2; 7 nucleotides match TRBD1. The CDR3 covers 15 residues. After removal of 3 bases from V and 5 bases from J, the junction contained 12 bases not matched to a gene. Germline lookup yields CDR1 SQVTM and CDR2 ANQGSEA. The DNA for the CDR3 is TGCAGCGTTGATAGGGGGGCCGCAGGGGGTTATGGCTACACCTTC. It yields the protein CSVDRGAAGGYGYTF. Variable domain in full (rest from reference TRBV29-1 and TRBJ1-2): SAVISQKPSRDICQRGTSLTIQCQVDSQVTMMFWYRQQPGQSLTLIATANQGSEATYESGFVIDKFPISRPNLTFSTLTVSNMSPEDSSIYLCSVDRGAAGGYGYTFGSGTRLTVV.

The chain has TRBV25-1 and TRBJ2-5, with D possibly being TRBD1 (5 bases). The germline gives CDR1 MGHDK, CDR2 SYGVNS. V was cut by 3 bases and J by 3 bases, with 17 bases left in between. This CDR3 is 16 amino acids long. CDR3 amino acids: CASSELPGPREETQYF. The DNA for the CDR3 is TGTGCCAGCAGTGAGTTACCAGGGCCCCGAGAAGAGACCCAGTACTTC.

This clone has only a few counts. CDR3 in amino acids: CASSLGLDTDTQYF. CDR3 sequence (DNA): TGTGCCAGCTCACTGGGACTCGACACAGATACGCAGTATTTT. V and J are TRBV18 and TRBJ2-3, with a possible D match to TRBD2 (6 bases). The ends were cut back, 4 bases at V and 2 bases at J, with 10 bases in the middle. Germline CDR1 KGHSH, CDR2 LQKENI. The CDR3 length is 14 residues.

V gene TRBV5-1 combines with J gene TRBJ1-1; D may be TRBD1 (5 bases). With 2 bases removed from V and 4 bases from J, the gap between germline ends came to 18 bases. There are 16 residues in the CDR3. Germline V gives CDR1 SGHRS, CDR2 YFSETQ. CDR3 nucleotides: TGCGCCAGCAGCTTAATGGTTTCGGGGGGTTCCACTGAAGCTTTCTTT. It yields the protein CASSLMVSGGSTEAFF.

The chain combines TRBV19 with TRBJ2-2, with D possibly TRBD1 on 6 matching bases. Trimming pared 5 bases from V and 3 bases from J, leaving 13 bases between. The CDR3 totals 15 residues. Germline CDR1 LNHDA, CDR2 SQIVND (reference sequence). The CDR3 nucleotides are TGTGCCAGTAGTCTCTGGGGGCGCGACACCGGGGAGCTGTTTTTT. It encodes CASSLWGRDTGELFF.

J is TRBJ2-3 and V is TRBV30; D unresolved. Germline V gives CDR1 GTSNPN, CDR2 SVGIG (reference sequence). V lost 1 base to trimming and J lost 2 bases, with 7 bases between them. The CDR3 runs 13 residues. CDR3 in DNA: TGTGCCTGGAGTGCTCCAGTCACAGATACGCAGTATTTT. As protein: CAWSAPVTDTQYF.

The V and J genes are TRBV19 and TRBJ2-1; TRBD1 is a possible D gene (7 bases). The ends were cut back, 7 bases at V and 8 bases at J, with 21 bases in the middle. Per the germline V gene, CDR1 is LNHDA and CDR2 is SQIVND (reference sequence). The CDR3 consists of 15 residues. CDR3 nucleotide sequence: TGTGCCAGTAACCCGGCCCAGGGGGGAAAGGATGAGCAGTTCTTC. Translated: CASNPAQGGKDEQFF.

J is TRBJ2-7 and V is TRBV5-6; D is undetermined. The CDR3 covers 13 residues. Germline-derived CDR1 and CDR2 are SGHDT and YYEEEE. V was pared by 2 bases and J by 0 bases, with 6 bases between. In nucleotides, the CDR3 is TGTGCCAGCAGCTTCGCAGGCTCCTACGAGCAGTACTTC. Amino acids: CASSFAGSYEQYF.

This clone was observed a few times. This chain links TRBV11-2 with TRBJ2-3; D gene ambiguous. The CDR3 runs 13 residues. V was shortened by 5 bases and J by 2 bases, with 8 bases between the two germline ends. Germline V gives CDR1 SGHAT, CDR2 FQNNGV. CDR3 nucleotides: TGTGCCAGCAGCACGGGTTTCACAGATACGCAGTATTTT. Amino acids: CASSTGFTDTQYF. The full variable domain, in which reference TRBV11-2 and TRBJ2-3 provide the parts outside the CDR3, is EAGVAQSPRYKIIEKRQSVAFWCNPISGHATLYWYQQILGQGPKLLIQFQNNGVVDDSQLPKDRFSAERLKGVDSTLKIQPAKLEDSAVYLCASSTGFTDTQYFGPGTRLTVL.

The rearrangement links TRBV18 to TRBJ1-2; the D gene is possibly TRBD1 (6 bases). V gave up 2 bases and J gave up 5 bases, with 12 bases separating them. CDR3 size: 14 residues. CDR1 KGHSH and CDR2 LQKENI come from the germline V gene. The CDR3 is CASSPNRVGYGYTF. For the CDR3, the DNA is TGTGCCAGCTCACCAAACAGGGTTGGGTATGGCTACACCTTC.

This clone was observed a few times. This chain uses TRBV7-9 with TRBJ2-5; 9 bases are a match to TRBD1. In germline, CDR1 is SEHNR, CDR2 FQNEAQ (reference sequence). CDR3 length: 14 amino acids. V shed 10 bases, J shed 1 base, and the junction held 7 bases outside the gene matches. Here the CDR3 reads CAKPGQGFQETQYF. Written as DNA, the CDR3 is TGTGCCAAACCGGGACAGGGTTTCCAAGAGACCCAGTACTTC.

Only a few counts were recorded for this clone. CDR3 amino acids: CASSIGTTYEQYF. The DNA for the CDR3 is TGTGCCAGTAGTATCGGGACAACCTACGAGCAGTACTTC. The chain carries TRBV19 and TRBJ2-7, with D possibly matching TRBD1 (6 bases). The CDR3 extends over 13 amino acids. Germline CDR1 is LNHDA and CDR2 is SQIVND (reference sequence). With 3 bases removed from V and 2 bases from J, the gap between germline ends came to 8 bases.

The CDR3 nucleotides read TGTGCCAGCAGCCCTGGCAGGTCCACAGATACGCAGTATTTT. Translating gives CASSPGRSTDTQYF. The chain uses TRBV7-7 and TRBJ2-3; D not certain. Per the germline V gene, CDR1 is SSHAT and CDR2 is FNYEAQ (reference sequence). The CDR3 covers 14 residues. The germline V and J ends were trimmed by 5 bases and 2 bases, with 11 bases remaining between them.